The following is a T cell receptor beta chain sequence with its context. As processed by the authors: Reference gene primer amplification in the assay estimated nucleated cell counts. Repertoires were generated with immunoSEQ multiplex PCR, while TCRdb's copy carries only in-frame clones and drops some. V and J calls and clone size are given by that table; D and trimming were obtained from the DNA. This table has 110,000 or so clones, approximately 88% appearing once. This entry belongs to a study of blood T cell repertoires in COVID-19. The CDR3 totals 15 residues. The V end was cut by 2 bases, the J end by 9 bases, with 14 bases between. CDR1 is MNHEY and CDR2 is SVGAGI in the germline V gene.

The V call is TRBV6-5, the J call TRBJ1-6, with D unclear. The receptor was derived from a human donor in a cohort sampled during active COVID-19. The sample taken for sequencing was peripheral blood. The CDR3 is CASSYQILAASPLHF. The CDR3 nucleotides read TGTGCCAGCAGTTACCAGATCCTAGCGGCTTCACCCCTCCACTTT.